A selection of T cell receptor beta chains follows, all from one sample in a study of blood T cell repertoires in COVID-19. Profiling relied on immunoSEQ multiplex PCR, and the TCRdb table lists in-frame clones only, not all of them. This table holds tens of thousands of clones, around 84% found once. The specimen sequenced was peripheral blood. The receptors originated from a man aged 65 to 85 with acute or convalescent COVID-19. CDR3s include the opening cysteine and the closing phenylalanine or tryptophan. Each record gives: V gene, CDR3 protein.

v_gene: TRBV7-3; CDR3aa: CASSPGTINGYTF
v_gene: TRBV28; CDR3aa: CASSSAGLGKETQYF
v_gene: TRBV4-1; CDR3aa: CASSQVPKRQNTGELFF
v_gene: TRBV28; CDR3aa: CASSLPNQPQHF
v_gene: TRBV6-5; CDR3aa: CASRPDSYTGELFF
v_gene: TRBV28; CDR3aa: CAGTTRDRGGYTF
v_gene: TRBV19; CDR3aa: CASSQGVETQYF
v_gene: TRBV3-1/TRBV3-2; CDR3aa: CASSPPTVGPGNTIYF
v_gene: TRBV20-1; CDR3aa: CSASGRQGNTEAFF
v_gene: TRBV10-3; CDR3aa: CAIRGRALSSYEQYF
v_gene: TRBV10-3; CDR3aa: CAISAEAGTGSNQPQHF
v_gene: TRBV24-1; CDR3aa: CATSEDPRRGTSNYGYTF
v_gene: TRBV7-2; CDR3aa: CASSHMELMADTQYF
v_gene: TRBV2; CDR3aa: CATSKGRADNEQFF
v_gene: TRBV19; CDR3aa: CASSRSLQGPTQYF
v_gene: TRBV9; CDR3aa: CASSGIGGAGNTIYF
v_gene: TRBV13; CDR3aa: CASRQTGTGFGNTIYF
v_gene: TRBV5-1; CDR3aa: CASSPETVYYGYTF
v_gene: TRBV7-2; CDR3aa: CASSGTGLELFF
v_gene: TRBV27; CDR3aa: CASSHAGTGETEAFF
v_gene: TRBV6-5; CDR3aa: CASRNPGRETQYF
v_gene: TRBV19; CDR3aa: CASSISEQTGDGYTF
v_gene: TRBV12-5; CDR3aa: CASGGDSLNTEAFF
v_gene: TRBV15; CDR3aa: CATGTANTEAFF
v_gene: TRBV5-1; CDR3aa: CASSWDTGEPQHF
v_gene: TRBV6-2/TRBV6-3; CDR3aa: CASSYPVGYTF
v_gene: TRBV14; CDR3aa: CASSQVAGTYNEQFF
v_gene: TRBV11-2; CDR3aa: CASSLSELAQYF
v_gene: TRBV7-8; CDR3aa: CASSSVGGGRGTEAFF
v_gene: TRBV2; CDR3aa: CATPQGGNTGELFF
v_gene: TRBV7-2; CDR3aa: CASREGDTSNQPQHF
v_gene: TRBV24-1; CDR3aa: CATSDRTGQSYNEQFF
v_gene: TRBV6-5; CDR3aa: CASSYNRDTLNEKLFF
v_gene: TRBV19; CDR3aa: CASSPRQVARGELFF
v_gene: TRBV11-2; CDR3aa: CASSIRQGATSTDTQYF
v_gene: TRBV7-6; CDR3aa: CASSLTAGTDIYGYTF
v_gene: TRBV3-1/TRBV3-2; CDR3aa: CASSLVAGVLNEQFF
v_gene: TRBV24-1; CDR3aa: CATSGQRGEKLFF
v_gene: TRBV4-1; CDR3aa: CASSHARQAGGSTGELFF
v_gene: TRBV25-1; CDR3aa: CASSGIYERSEDTQYF
v_gene: TRBV7-6; CDR3aa: CASSRTSGSYEQYF
v_gene: TRBV30; CDR3aa: CAWKLQGSSPLHF
v_gene: TRBV4-2; CDR3aa: CASSRGQMNYGYTF
v_gene: TRBV9; CDR3aa: CASSVGGGTETDTQYF
v_gene: TRBV19; CDR3aa: CASRPIAGGGNEQFF
v_gene: TRBV10-3; CDR3aa: CAISEGLTGVTYEQYF
v_gene: TRBV27; CDR3aa: CASSLNRGFYEQYF